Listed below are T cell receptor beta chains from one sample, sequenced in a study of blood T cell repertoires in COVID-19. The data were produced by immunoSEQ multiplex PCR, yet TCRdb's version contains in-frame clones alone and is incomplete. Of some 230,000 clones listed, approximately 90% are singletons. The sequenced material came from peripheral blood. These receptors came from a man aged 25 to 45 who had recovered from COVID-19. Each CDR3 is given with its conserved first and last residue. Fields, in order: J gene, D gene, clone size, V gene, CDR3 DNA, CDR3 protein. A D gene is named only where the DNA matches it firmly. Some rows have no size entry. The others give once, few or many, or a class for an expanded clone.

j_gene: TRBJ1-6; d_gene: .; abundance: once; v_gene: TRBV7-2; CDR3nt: TGTGCCAGCAGCCCCCGACAGAGCTCCTATAATTCACCCCTCCACTTT; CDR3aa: CASSPRQSSYNSPLHF
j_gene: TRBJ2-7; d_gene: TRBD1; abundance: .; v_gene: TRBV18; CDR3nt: TGTGCCAGCTTGGAGGGGGACAGGGTATCGCGGTACGAGCAGTACTTC; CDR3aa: CASLEGDRVSRYEQYF
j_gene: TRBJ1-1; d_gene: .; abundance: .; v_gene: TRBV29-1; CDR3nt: TGCAGCGTTGAAGACCGACTCCAGGGAGCTTTCTTT; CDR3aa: CSVEDRLQGAFF
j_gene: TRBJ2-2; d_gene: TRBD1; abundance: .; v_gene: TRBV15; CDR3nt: TGTGCCACCAGCCCGGGACAGTCCGGGGAGCTGTTTTTT; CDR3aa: CATSPGQSGELFF
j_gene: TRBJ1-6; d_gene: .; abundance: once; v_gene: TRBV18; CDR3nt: TGTGCCAGCTCCCTTACTTACACAGGGACGACTTCACCCCTCCACTTT; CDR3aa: CASSLTYTGTTSPLHF
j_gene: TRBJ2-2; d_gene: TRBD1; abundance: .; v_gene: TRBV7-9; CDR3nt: TGTGCCAGCAGCCACCTGACAGGGGCGTTTACCGGGGGCACCGGGGAGCTGTTTTTT; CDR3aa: CASSHLTGAFTGGTGELFF
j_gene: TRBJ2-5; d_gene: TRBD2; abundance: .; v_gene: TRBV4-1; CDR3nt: TGCGCCAGCAGCCCGTACAAGCCCGGGACTAGCGGGGGGGCATCAGAGACCCAGTACTTC; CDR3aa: CASSPYKPGTSGGASETQYF
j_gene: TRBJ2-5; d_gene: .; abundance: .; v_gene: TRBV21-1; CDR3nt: TGTGCCGGTGGCCCCGTGGGCAGACAAGAGACCCAGTACTTC; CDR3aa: CAGGPVGRQETQYF
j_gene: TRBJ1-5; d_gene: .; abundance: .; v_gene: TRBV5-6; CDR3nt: TGTGCCAGCAGCTCTAAGGACAGTTATAGCAATCAGCCCCAGCATTTT; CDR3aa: CASSSKDSYSNQPQHF
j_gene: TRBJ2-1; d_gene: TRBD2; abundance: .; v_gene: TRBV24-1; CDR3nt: TGTGCCACCAGAGGACTAGCGGGGGTCAATGAGCAGTTCTTC; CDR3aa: CATRGLAGVNEQFF
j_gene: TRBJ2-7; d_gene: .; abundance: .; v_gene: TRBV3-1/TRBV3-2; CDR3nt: TGTGCCAGCAGCCAATCCAGACAAGGGCAGTACTTC; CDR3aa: CASSQSRQGQYF
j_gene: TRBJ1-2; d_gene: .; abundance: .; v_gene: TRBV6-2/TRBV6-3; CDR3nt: TGTGCCAGCAGTTACATGCCCGCGGGTGGCTACACCTTC; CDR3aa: CASSYMPAGGYTF
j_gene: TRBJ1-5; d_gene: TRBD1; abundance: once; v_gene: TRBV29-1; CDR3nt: TGCAGCGTCGTGGACAGGGATAGCAATCAGCCCCAGCATTTT; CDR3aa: CSVVDRDSNQPQHF
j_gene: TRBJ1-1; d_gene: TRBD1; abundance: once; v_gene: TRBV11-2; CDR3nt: TGTGCCAGCATACTACAGGGGGTGAACGGAGGGGGCACTGAAGCTTTCTTT; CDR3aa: CASILQGVNGGGTEAFF
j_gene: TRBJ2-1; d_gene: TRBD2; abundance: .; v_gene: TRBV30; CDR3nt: TGTGCCTGGACCGGGGGGTGGCAGAGGGTCGTCAATGAGCAGTTCTTC; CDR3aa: CAWTGGWQRVVNEQFF
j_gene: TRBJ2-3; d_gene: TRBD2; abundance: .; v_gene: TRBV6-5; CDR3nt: TGTGCCAGCAGTTACTCGAGACCGCGGGGGGATACGCAGTATTTT; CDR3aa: CASSYSRPRGDTQYF
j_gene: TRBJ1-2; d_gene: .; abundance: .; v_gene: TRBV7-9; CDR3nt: TGTGCCAGCAGCTTTCTCGACAGGATAACCTTC; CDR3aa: CASSFLDRITF